A single T cell receptor beta chain is shown here with its context. Its antigen remains unidentified. No base quality values were provided; no much bigger clone lies one nucleotide off. At one collaborating source in Seattle, patients were enrolled during active infection and were followed longitudinally through the course of disease. Whole blood was collected in K2EDTA tubes by collaborating institutions according to the institutions' own protocols. For TCRbeta analysis, collaborators shipped samples as frozen whole blood, isolated PBMCs, or DNA extracted from either of those sample types. Looking up the germline V gene (reference sequence) yields CDR1 MNHNY and CDR2 SVGAGI. The CDR3 numbers 14 residues from cysteine through phenylalanine. Only CDR3 DNA remains: 42 bases, in frame from the first base. Compared with germline, V lacks 6 bases and J lacks 5 bases; bases without a gene match: 7. TCRbeta CDR3 regions were amplified from genomic DNA using the immunoSEQ Assay, a bias-controlled multiplex PCR. In the source study's methods: Nucleated cell counts per sample were estimated from amplification of reference gene primers within the assay. Sequence reads were collapsed and filtered to measure the absolute abundance of every unique TCRbeta CDR3 rearrangement. Productive Simpson clonality was computed per sample as the square root of Simpson's diversity index over productive rearrangements. TCRdb carries this immuneACCESS record with in-frame sequences only. Its versions omit some clonotypes, under half of them owing to an unresolved V gene in the studies checked, with the rest unexplained. From that table come the V and J calls and clone size; the DNA was used to work out D and trimming. This sample has 400,000 to 450,000 clones in its table, and 85% to 90% of those were observed once. The top ten hold roughly 0.87% of the sample.

The data were taken from a study of blood T cell repertoires in COVID-19 (dated by TCRdb to the early 2020s). About the investigation overall: Collaborator samples came from the United States, Italy and Spain and covered acute and convalescent phases of COVID-19. The sample metadata nearly always contained a de-identified subject ID, COVID-19 status, age in years and sex. The prospective study material was composed of cDNA or gDNA derived from T cells, B-cell-depleted T cells, or PBMCs. A freely available public database, intended as a resource for researchers studying the immune response to SARS-CoV-2, is where the repertoires were released. Where HLA class I and class II types were available, the types were taken from metadata supplied by the sample provider, not from assay-based typing. The dataset comprised deeply sampled blood TCRbeta repertoires from subjects exposed to, actively infected with, or recovered from COVID-19. Samples came from the ongoing ImmuneRACE study (first 160 participants) plus 1,254 subjects from 6 global collaborators.

Points the paper makes about the study in general: How much clinical and demographic metadata was included differed by source and by participant, and the metadata was provided uncurated.

Sequenced sample: peripheral blood. The chain couples TRBV6-6 to TRBJ2-5; 9 nucleotides in the junction match TRBD1. The origin of this receptor is a man younger than 35 with COVID-19, enrolled during active disease. The nucleotide sequence is TGTGCCAGCAGCATACAGGGGGCGGATGAGACCCAGTACTTC. The resulting protein is CASSIQGADETQYF.